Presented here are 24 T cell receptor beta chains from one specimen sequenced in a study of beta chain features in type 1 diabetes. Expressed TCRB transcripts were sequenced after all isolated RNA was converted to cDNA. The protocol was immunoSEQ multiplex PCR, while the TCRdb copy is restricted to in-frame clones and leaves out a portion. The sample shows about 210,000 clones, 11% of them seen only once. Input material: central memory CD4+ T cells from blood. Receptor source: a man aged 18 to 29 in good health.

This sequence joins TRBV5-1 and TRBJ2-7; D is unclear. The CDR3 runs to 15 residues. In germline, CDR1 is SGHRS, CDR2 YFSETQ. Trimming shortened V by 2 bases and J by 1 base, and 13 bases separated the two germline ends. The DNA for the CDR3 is TGCGCCAGCAGCTTTACCGGGCTACGTTCCTACGAGCAGTACTTC. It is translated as CASSFTGLRSYEQYF.

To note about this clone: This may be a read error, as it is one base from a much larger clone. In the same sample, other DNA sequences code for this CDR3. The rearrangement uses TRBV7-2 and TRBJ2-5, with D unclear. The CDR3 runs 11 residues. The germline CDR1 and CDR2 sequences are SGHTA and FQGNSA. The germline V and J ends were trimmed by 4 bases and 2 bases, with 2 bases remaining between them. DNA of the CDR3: TGTGCCAGCAGCTCTCAAGAGACCCAGTACTTC. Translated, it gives CASSSQETQYF.

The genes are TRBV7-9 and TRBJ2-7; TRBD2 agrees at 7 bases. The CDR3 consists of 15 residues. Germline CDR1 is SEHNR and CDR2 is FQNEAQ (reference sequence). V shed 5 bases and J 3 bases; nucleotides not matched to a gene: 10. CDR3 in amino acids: CASSPMGGSGYEQYF. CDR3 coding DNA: TGTGCCAGCAGCCCAATGGGCGGGAGCGGCTACGAGCAGTACTTC.

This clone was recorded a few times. CDR3 sequence: CASSIWRESSGANVLTF. The CDR3 DNA sequence: TGTGCCAGTAGTATATGGCGGGAGAGCTCTGGGGCCAACGTCCTGACTTTC. This rearrangement joins TRBV19 to TRBJ2-6, with 7 bases lining up with TRBD2. This CDR3 has 17 residues. Unmatched junction bases numbered 4, after V lost 2 bases and J lost 0 bases. The germline CDR1 and CDR2 sequences are LNHDA and SQIVND (reference sequence).

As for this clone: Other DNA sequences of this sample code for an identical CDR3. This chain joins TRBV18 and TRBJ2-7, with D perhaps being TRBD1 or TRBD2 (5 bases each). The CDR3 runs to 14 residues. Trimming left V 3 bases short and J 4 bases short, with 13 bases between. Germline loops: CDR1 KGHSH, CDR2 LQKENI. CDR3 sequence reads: CASSPSLEGYEQYF. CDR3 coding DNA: TGTGCCAGCTCACCCTCCCTTGAGGGGTACGAGCAGTACTTC. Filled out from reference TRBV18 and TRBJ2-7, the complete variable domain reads NAGVMQNPRHLVRRRGQEARLRCSPMKGHSHVYWYRQLPEEGLKFMVYLQKENIIDESGMPKERFSAEFPKEGPSILRIQQVVRGDSAAYFCASSPSLEGYEQYFGPGTRLTVT.

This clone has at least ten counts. CDR3 region: CASSQVAEPKQFF. The DNA for the CDR3 is TGCGCCAGCAGCCAAGTAGCTGAACCGAAGCAGTTCTTC. The chain recombines TRBV4-1 with TRBJ2-1, with D unclear. Trimming took off 1 base at V and 11 bases at J, with 12 bases between the two ends. Germline values: CDR1 MGHRA, CDR2 YSYEKL. This CDR3 has 13 amino acids.

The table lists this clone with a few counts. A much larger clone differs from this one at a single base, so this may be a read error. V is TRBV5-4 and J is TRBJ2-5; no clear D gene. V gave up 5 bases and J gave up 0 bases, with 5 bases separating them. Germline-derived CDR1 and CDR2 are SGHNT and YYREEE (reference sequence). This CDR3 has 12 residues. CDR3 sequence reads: CASSWYQETQYF. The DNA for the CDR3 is TGTGCCAGCAGTTGGTACCAAGAGACCCAGTACTTC.

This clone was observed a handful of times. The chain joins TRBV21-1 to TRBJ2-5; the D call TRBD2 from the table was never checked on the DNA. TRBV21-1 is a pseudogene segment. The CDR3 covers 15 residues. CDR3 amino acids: CASSARPESKETQYF. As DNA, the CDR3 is TGTGCCAGCAGCGCTAGACCGGAGTCCAAAGAGACCCAGTACTTC.

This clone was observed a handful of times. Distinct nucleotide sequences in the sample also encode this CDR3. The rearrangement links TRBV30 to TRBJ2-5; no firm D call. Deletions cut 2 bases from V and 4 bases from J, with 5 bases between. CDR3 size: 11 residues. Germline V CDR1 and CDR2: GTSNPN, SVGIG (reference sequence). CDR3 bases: TGTGCCTGGAGTCTCGGAGAGACCCAGTACTTC. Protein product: CAWSLGETQYF.

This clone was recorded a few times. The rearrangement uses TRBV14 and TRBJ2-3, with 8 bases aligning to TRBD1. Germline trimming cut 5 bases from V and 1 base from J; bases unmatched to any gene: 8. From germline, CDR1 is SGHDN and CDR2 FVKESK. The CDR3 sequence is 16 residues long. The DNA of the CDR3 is TGTGCCAGCAGCGAGCTCAAGACAGGGGGCACAGATACGCAGTATTTT. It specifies CASSELKTGGTDTQYF.

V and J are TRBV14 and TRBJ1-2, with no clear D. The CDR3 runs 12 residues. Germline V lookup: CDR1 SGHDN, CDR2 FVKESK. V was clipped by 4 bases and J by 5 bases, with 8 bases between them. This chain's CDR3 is CASSRAGYGYTF. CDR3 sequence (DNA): TGTGCCAGCAGCCGGGCGGGGTATGGCTACACCTTC.

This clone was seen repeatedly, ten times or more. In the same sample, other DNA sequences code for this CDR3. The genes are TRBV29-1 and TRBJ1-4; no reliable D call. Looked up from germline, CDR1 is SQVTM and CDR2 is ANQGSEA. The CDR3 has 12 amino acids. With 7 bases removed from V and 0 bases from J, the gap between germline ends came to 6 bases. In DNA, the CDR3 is TGCAGCGCAGGTGCAACTAATGAAAAACTGTTTTTT. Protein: CSAGATNEKLFF.

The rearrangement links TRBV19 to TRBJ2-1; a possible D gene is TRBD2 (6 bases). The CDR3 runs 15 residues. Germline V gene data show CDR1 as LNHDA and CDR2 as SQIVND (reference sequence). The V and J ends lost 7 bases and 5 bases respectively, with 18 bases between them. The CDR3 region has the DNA TGTGCCAGTAAGGTGGAGCGGGCCTCGGACAATGAGCAGTTCTTC. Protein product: CASKVERASDNEQFF.

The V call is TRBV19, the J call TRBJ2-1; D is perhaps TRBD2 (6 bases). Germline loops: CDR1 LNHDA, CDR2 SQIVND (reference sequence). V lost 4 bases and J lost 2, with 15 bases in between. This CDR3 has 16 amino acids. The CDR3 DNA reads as TGTGCCAGTAGTAAGGGAGGCGGACTGACCTACAATGAGCAGTTCTTC. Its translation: CASSKGGGLTYNEQFF.

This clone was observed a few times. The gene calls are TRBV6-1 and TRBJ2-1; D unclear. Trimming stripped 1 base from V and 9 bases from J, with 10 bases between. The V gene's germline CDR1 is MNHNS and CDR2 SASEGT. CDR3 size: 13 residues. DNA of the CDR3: TGTGCCAGCAGTGAAGGGCGGTATGGTGAGCAGTTCTTC. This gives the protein CASSEGRYGEQFF.

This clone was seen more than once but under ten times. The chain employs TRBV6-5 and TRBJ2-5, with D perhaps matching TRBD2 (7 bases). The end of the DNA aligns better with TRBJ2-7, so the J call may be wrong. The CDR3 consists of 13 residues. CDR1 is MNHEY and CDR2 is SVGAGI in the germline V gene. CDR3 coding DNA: TGTGCCAGGGACGGGGGGCCACGGTACGAGCAGTACTTC. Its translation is CARDGGPRYEQYF.

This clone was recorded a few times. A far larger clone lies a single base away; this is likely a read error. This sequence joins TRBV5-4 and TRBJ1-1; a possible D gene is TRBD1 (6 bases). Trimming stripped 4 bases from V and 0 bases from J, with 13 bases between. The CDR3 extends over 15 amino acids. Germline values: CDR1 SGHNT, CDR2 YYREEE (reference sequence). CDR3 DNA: TGTGCCAGCAGCGCGTGGACAGTAGTGAACACTGAAGCTTTCTTT. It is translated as CASSAWTVVNTEAFF.

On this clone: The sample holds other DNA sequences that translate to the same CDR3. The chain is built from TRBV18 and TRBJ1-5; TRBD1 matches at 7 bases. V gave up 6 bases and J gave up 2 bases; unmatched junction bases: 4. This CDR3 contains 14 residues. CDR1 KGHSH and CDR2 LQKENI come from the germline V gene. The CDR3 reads CASSPGTGNQPQHF. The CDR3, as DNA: TGTGCCAGCTCGCCCGGGACAGGCAATCAGCCCCAGCATTTT. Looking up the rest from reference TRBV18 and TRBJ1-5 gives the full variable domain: NAGVMQNPRHLVRRRGQEARLRCSPMKGHSHVYWYRQLPEEGLKFMVYLQKENIIDESGMPKERFSAEFPKEGPSILRIQQVVRGDSAAYFCASSPGTGNQPQHFGDGTRLSIL.

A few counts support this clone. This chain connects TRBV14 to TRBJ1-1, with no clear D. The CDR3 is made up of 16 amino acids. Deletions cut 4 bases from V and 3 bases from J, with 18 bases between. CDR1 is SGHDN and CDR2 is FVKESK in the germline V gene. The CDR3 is CASSLSASRSHTEAFF. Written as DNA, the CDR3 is TGTGCCAGCAGCCTTTCCGCTTCCCGGTCCCACACTGAAGCTTTCTTT.

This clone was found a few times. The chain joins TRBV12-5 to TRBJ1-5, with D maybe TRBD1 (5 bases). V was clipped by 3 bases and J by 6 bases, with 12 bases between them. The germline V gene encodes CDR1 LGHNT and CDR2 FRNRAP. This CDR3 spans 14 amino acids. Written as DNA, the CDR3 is TGTGCTAGTGGTTTAGGTAGGGGCACTCAGCCCCAGCATTTT. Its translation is CASGLGRGTQPQHF.

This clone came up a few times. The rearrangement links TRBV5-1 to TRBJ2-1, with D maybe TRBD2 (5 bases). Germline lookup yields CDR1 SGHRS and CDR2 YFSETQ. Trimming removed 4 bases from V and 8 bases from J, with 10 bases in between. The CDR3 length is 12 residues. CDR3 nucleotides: TGCGCCAGCAGCCTTAGCGTGCATGAGCAGTTCTTC. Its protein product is CASSLSVHEQFF.

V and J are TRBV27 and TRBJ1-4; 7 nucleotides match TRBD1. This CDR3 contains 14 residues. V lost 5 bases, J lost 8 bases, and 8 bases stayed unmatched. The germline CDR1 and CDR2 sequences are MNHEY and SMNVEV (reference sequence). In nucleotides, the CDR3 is TGTGCCAGCAGTCCTCAGGGGGGTGGGGAAAAACTGTTTTTT. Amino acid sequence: CASSPQGGGEKLFF.

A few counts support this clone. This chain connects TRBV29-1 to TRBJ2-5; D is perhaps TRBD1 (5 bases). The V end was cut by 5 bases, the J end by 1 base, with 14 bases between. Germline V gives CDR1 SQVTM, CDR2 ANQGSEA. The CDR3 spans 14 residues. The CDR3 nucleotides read TGCAGCGTTCTAGAGAGCAGGGTCCAAGAGACCCAGTACTTC. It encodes CSVLESRVQETQYF.

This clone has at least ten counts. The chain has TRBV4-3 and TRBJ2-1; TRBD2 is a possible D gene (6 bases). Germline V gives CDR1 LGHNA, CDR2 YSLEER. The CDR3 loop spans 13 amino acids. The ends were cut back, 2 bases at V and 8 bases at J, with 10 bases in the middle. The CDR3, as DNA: TGCGCCAGCAGCCAAATGAGGAGGGATGAGCAGTTCTTC. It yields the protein CASSQMRRDEQFF.